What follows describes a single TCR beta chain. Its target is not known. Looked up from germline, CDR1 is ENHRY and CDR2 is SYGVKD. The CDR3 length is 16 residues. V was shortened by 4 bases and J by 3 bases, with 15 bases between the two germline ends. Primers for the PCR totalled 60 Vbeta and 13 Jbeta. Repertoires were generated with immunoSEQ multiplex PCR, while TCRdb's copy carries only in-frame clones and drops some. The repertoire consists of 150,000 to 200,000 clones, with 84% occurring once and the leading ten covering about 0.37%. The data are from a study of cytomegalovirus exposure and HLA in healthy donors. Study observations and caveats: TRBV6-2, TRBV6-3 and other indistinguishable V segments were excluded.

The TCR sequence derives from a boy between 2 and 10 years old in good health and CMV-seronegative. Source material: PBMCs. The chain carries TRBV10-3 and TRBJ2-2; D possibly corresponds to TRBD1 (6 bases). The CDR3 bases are TGTGCCATCAGTGGCCGGGACACCCAATACACCGGGGAGCTGTTTTTT. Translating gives CAISGRDTQYTGELFF.